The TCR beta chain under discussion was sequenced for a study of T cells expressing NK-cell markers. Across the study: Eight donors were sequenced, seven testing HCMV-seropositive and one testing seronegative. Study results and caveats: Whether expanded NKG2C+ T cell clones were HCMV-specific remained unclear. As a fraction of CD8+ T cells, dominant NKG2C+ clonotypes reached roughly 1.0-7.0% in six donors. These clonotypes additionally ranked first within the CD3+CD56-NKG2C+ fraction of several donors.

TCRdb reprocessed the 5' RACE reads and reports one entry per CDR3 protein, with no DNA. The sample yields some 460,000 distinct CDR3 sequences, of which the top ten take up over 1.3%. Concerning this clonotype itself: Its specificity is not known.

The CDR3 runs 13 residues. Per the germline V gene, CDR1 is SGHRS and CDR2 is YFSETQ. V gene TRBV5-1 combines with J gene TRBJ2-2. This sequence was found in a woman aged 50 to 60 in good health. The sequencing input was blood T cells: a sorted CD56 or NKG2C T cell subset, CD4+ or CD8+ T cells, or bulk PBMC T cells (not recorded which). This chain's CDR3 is CASSSKVLGELFF.